The 5 T cell receptor beta chains below come from one sample, sequenced in a study of cytomegalovirus exposure and HLA in healthy donors. PCR involved 60 Vbeta and 13 Jbeta primers. The method was immunoSEQ multiplex PCR; TCRdb's version includes in-frame clones alone and lacks a portion of them. The table lists 200,000 or so clones, under 90% of them singletons. Source material: PBMCs. These receptors were obtained from a human donor in good health.

The genes are TRBV9 and TRBJ1-3; TRBD1 aligns across 11 bases. Germline CDR1 and CDR2: SGDLS and YYNGEE. This CDR3 region has 18 residues. Trimming took 5 bases from V and 0 from J; bases not matched to a gene: 10. The CDR3 coding sequence is TGTGCCAGCAGTCCCCCCCGGGACAGGGGGGACTCTGGAAACACCATATATTTT. Amino acids: CASSPPRDRGDSGNTIYF.

V is TRBV19 and J is TRBJ2-7, with D perhaps matching TRBD2 (6 bases). Deletions cut 3 bases from V and 0 bases from J, with 9 bases between. The CDR3 sequence is 14 residues long. Germline CDR1 reads LNHDA; CDR2 reads SQIVND (reference sequence). CDR3: CASSMTRASYEQYF. The DNA for the CDR3 is TGTGCCAGTAGTATGACTAGAGCCTCCTACGAGCAGTACTTC. Full variable domain (outside the CDR3, taken from reference TRBV19 and TRBJ2-7): DGGITQSPKYLFRKEGQNVTLSCEQNLNHDAMYWYRQDPGQGLRLIYYSQIVNDFQKGDIAEGYSVSREKKESFPLTVTSAQKNPTAFYLCASSMTRASYEQYFGPGTRLTVT.

The V and J genes are TRBV7-6 and TRBJ2-1; weak D call: TRBD1 (5 bases). The CDR3 spans 15 residues. Germline CDR1 SGHVS, CDR2 FNYEAQ. Trimming took 1 base from V and 2 from J, leaving 9 bases between them. In DNA form, the CDR3 reads TGTGCCAGCAGCTTAGAACAGGCCCCCTACAATGAGCAGTTCTTC. It yields the protein CASSLEQAPYNEQFF.

The chain has TRBV27 and TRBJ1-1; D ambiguous. Trimming took off 4 bases at V and 1 base at J, with 10 bases between the two ends. From germline, CDR1 is MNHEY and CDR2 SMNVEV (reference sequence). The CDR3 has 14 amino acids. CDR3 nucleotide sequence: TGTGCCAGCAGTTCCGCGGGATCGAACACTGAAGCTTTCTTT. Residues: CASSSAGSNTEAFF.

The chain has TRBV4-2 and TRBJ2-7, with TRBD2 matching over 7 bases. The germline V gene has CDR1 LGHNA and CDR2 YNFKEQ. The CDR3 length is 17 residues. The J segment lost 0 bases and the V segment lost 1 base, leaving 9 bases of the junction unmatched. In DNA, the CDR3 is TGTGCCAGCAGCCAAGGACCTCTAGCGGAAGGCTCCTACGAGCAGTACTTC. Its translation: CASSQGPLAEGSYEQYF.